This T cell receptor beta chain was identified during a study of T cell clonotyping in hematopoietic cell transplantation. The repertoire was sequenced with immunoSEQ multiplex PCR; TCRdb's copy has only in-frame clones and lacks some. The sample lists thousands of clones, 90% to 96% occurring once. Remarks on this clone: Antigen: not known. One end of the junction varies from germline; a read error may be responsible. This sample includes further DNA sequences coding for the same CDR3.

Germline V gives CDR1 MNHEY, CDR2 SVGAGI. The CDR3 is made up of 12 amino acids. Overall study results and limits: Higher Inverse Simpson Index values in graft donor and pretransplant recipient predicted broader posttransplant TCR diversity. After transplant, recipient diversity fell while pathologically expanded clonotypes grew through day 180. Cells were unsorted, so CD4 and CD8 contributions were not separated.

This chain joins TRBV6-5 and TRBJ1-1; D remains unclear. The sequence was collected from a male patient in his thirties or forties who had an allogeneic stem cell transplant from a related donor, so the T cells may come from the graft donor. Some clones in this sample may be carry-over from other donors' samples. This specimen consisted of PBMCs, obtained 30 days after allogeneic stem cell transplant. CDR3 residues: CASNNAYTEAFF. The CDR3 bases are TGTGCTAGCAACAACGCGTACACTGAAGCTTTCTTT.